Below are 28 T cell receptor beta chains sequenced from a single sample in a study of blood T cell repertoires in COVID-19. Only in-frame clones appear in the TCRdb table, and some are missing; sequencing was by immunoSEQ multiplex PCR. Seen here are approximately 230,000 clones, approximately 90% observed once, and the top ten hold more than 1.5%. The source material was PBMCs or T cells enriched from blood (not recorded which). Receptor source: a middle-aged man who had recovered from COVID-19.

V usage is TRBV6-5 and J usage is TRBJ1-5; no clear D gene. CDR1 is MNHEY, CDR2 SVGAGI, per germline. V was shortened by 6 bases and J by 0 bases, with 9 bases between the two germline ends. The CDR3 is made up of 14 amino acids. Written as DNA, the CDR3 is TGTGCCAGCAGCGAGGATAATAGCAATCAGCCCCAGCATTTT. This encodes CASSEDNSNQPQHF.

In DNA form, the CDR3 reads TGTGCCAGCAGCTTGGCTCGAGAAGTCCAAAGTAGGCAGTATTTT. Translated: CASSLAREVQSRQYF. The V call is TRBV5-8, the J call TRBJ2-3; D gene unclear. The CDR3 is 15 amino acids. CDR1 SGHTS and CDR2 YDEGEE come from the germline V gene. V lost 0 bases, J lost 11 bases, and 19 bases lay in between.

CDR3 sequence: CASSWEDSGVSYNEQFF. CDR3 sequence (DNA): TGCGCCAGCAGCTGGGAGGATAGCGGGGTTTCCTACAATGAGCAGTTCTTC. V gene TRBV5-1 combines with J gene TRBJ2-1; 8 positions match TRBD2. Germline V gene lookup returns CDR1 SGHRS and CDR2 YFSETQ. This CDR3 comprises 17 residues. V lost 3 bases to trimming and J lost 1 base; unmatched junction nucleotides: 9.

This clone appeared once. The rearrangement links TRBV10-3 to TRBJ1-4, with 8 bases lining up with TRBD1. Germline values: CDR1 ENHRY, CDR2 SYGVKD. CDR3 length: 13 amino acids. The V gene end was trimmed by 9 bases and the J gene end by 4 bases; junction bases not matched to a gene: 4. CDR3 nucleotide sequence: TGTGCCATTGGGACAGGTGGTAATGAAAAACTGTTTTTT. Protein: CAIGTGGNEKLFF.

The V call is TRBV7-2, the J call TRBJ1-1; tentative D call: TRBD1 (5 bases). In germline, CDR1 is SGHTA, CDR2 FQGNSA. The germline V and J ends were trimmed by 2 bases and 2 bases, with 9 bases remaining between them. The CDR3 is 14 amino acids. The DNA for the CDR3 is TGTGCCAGCAGCTTACAGGGTAAAAACACTGAAGCTTTCTTT. Protein sequence: CASSLQGKNTEAFF.

This chain connects TRBV15 to TRBJ1-4; D perhaps matches TRBD1 (6 bases). Trimming took off 8 bases at V and 1 base at J, with 20 bases between the two ends. The CDR3 sequence is 17 residues long. Germline V gene sequence: CDR1 LNHNV, CDR2 YYDKDF (reference sequence). The CDR3 is CATARQGKTLTNEKLFF. The CDR3 DNA sequence: TGTGCCACCGCAAGGCAGGGGAAAACTCTAACTAATGAAAAACTGTTTTTT.

In this sample, this clone turned up a few times. CDR3 nucleotides: TGTGCCAGCAGCAAAAAGACAGCTAATAGCAATCAGCCCCAGCATTTT. It translates to CASSKKTANSNQPQHF. This sequence joins TRBV7-2 and TRBJ1-5; D might be TRBD1 (5 bases). Trimming cost V 5 bases and J 0 bases, with 14 bases left between them. Germline V lookup: CDR1 SGHTA, CDR2 FQGNSA. The CDR3 is 16 amino acids.

The V gene is TRBV28, the J gene TRBJ2-7, with D possibly matching TRBD2 (5 bases). The length of the CDR3 is 14 residues. From germline, CDR1 is MDHEN and CDR2 SYDVKM. V was shortened by 4 bases and J by 0 bases, with 10 bases between the two germline ends. The chain's CDR3 is CASSSGWSSYEQYF. CDR3 bases: TGTGCCAGCAGTTCGGGATGGAGCTCCTACGAGCAGTACTTC.

The rearrangement uses TRBV9 and TRBJ1-4, with 9 positions matching TRBD1. CDR1 is SGDLS and CDR2 is YYNGEE in the germline V gene. The length of the CDR3 is 16 residues. V was clipped by 4 bases and J by 4 bases; unmatched bases: 8. Here the CDR3 DNA reads TGTGCCAGCAGCCTTAGTGGGGGACAGGGTAATGAAAAACTGTTTTTT. As protein: CASSLSGGQGNEKLFF.

The chain joins TRBV3-1 (or the pseudogene TRBV3-2) to TRBJ1-1; D remains ambiguous. The CDR3 has 11 residues. Looked up from germline, CDR1 is LGHDT and CDR2 is YNNKEL (reference sequence). With 3 bases removed from V and 7 bases from J, the gap between germline ends came to 6 bases. The CDR3 here is CASSHADEAFF. The CDR3 nucleotides are TGTGCCAGCAGCCACGCAGATGAAGCTTTCTTT.

The chain links TRBV3-1 (or the pseudogene TRBV3-2) to TRBJ1-5; D remains ambiguous. Trimming removed 1 base at V and 3 bases at J, with 10 bases between. Germline loops: CDR1 LGHDT, CDR2 YNNKEL (reference sequence). The CDR3 has 15 amino acids. In DNA form, the CDR3 reads TGTGCCAGCAGCCAAGGGCTCTCAGACAATCAGCCCCAGCATTTT. Protein: CASSQGLSDNQPQHF.

The chain is built from TRBV3-1 (or the pseudogene TRBV3-2) and TRBJ2-5; 11 bases match TRBD2. Germline CDR1 LGHDT, CDR2 YNNKEL (reference sequence). The CDR3 totals 15 residues. J gave up 6 bases and V 0 bases, and 3 bases lay outside the gene matches. CDR3: CASSQEASGGKTQYF. The CDR3 coding sequence is TGTGCCAGCAGCCAAGAGGCTAGCGGGGGGAAGACCCAGTACTTC.

The chain links TRBV2 to TRBJ1-5; 10 bases line up with TRBD1. The CDR3 is 14 residues long. The J segment lost 7 bases and the V segment lost 6 bases, leaving 6 bases of the junction unmatched. CDR1 and CDR2 (germline): SNHLY, FYNNEI. The CDR3 coding sequence is TGTGCCAGCAGCGACGGACAGGGGGAACAGCCCCAGCATTTT. Translation gives CASSDGQGEQPQHF.

The chain recombines TRBV30 with TRBJ1-1, with 9 bases fitting TRBD1. After removal of 8 bases from V and 5 bases from J, the junction contained 6 bases not matched to a gene. Looked up from germline, CDR1 is GTSNPN and CDR2 is SVGIG (reference sequence). The CDR3 sequence is 12 residues long. CDR3 nucleotide sequence: TGTGCCGGGGACAGGGCGTATACTGAAGCTTTCTTT. Amino acid sequence: CAGDRAYTEAFF.

This chain links TRBV9 with TRBJ2-2, with D possibly matching TRBD1 (6 bases). This CDR3 is 19 amino acids long. The V and J ends lost 2 bases and 1 base respectively, with 21 bases between them. CDR1 is SGDLS, CDR2 YYNGEE, per germline. The CDR3 loop is CASSVSGAGATKNTGELFF. In nucleotides, the CDR3 is TGTGCCAGCAGCGTCAGTGGGGCAGGGGCGACGAAGAACACCGGGGAGCTGTTTTTT.

This chain joins TRBV18 and TRBJ2-3; D remains ambiguous. Trimming pared 3 bases from V and 1 base from J, leaving 8 bases between. Germline-derived CDR1 and CDR2 are KGHSH and LQKENI. CDR3 length equals 14 residues. The CDR3 bases are TGTGCCAGCTCACCCCCCTCGGGCACAGATACGCAGTATTTT. This gives the protein CASSPPSGTDTQYF.

This clone was seen a single time. The chain combines TRBV2 with TRBJ1-2, with 7 bases aligning to TRBD1. V trimming: 2 bases; J trimming: 4 bases; junction bases outside the gene matches: 4. The CDR3 is 14 amino acids. The germline CDR1 and CDR2 sequences are SNHLY and FYNNEI. For the CDR3, the DNA is TGTGCCAGCAGTGAAAAAGGGGGCTTCTATGGCTACACCTTC. Translating it yields CASSEKGGFYGYTF.

The chain uses TRBV9 and TRBJ2-7; 9 positions agree with TRBD1. The junction had 11 bases not matched to a gene; V was cut back by 4 bases and J by 0 bases. Germline V gene data show CDR1 as SGDLS and CDR2 as YYNGEE. The CDR3 has 17 amino acids. The CDR3 DNA is TGTGCCAGCAGCCCTGATCCCGGGACAGGGAGCTCCTACGAGCAGTACTTC. Amino acids: CASSPDPGTGSSYEQYF.

V usage is TRBV4-1 and J usage is TRBJ1-2, with D possibly being TRBD1 (6 bases). The length of the CDR3 is 15 residues. The germline gives CDR1 MGHRA, CDR2 YSYEKL. The V end lost 4 bases, the J end lost 2 bases, and 14 bases lay between the germline ends. CDR3: CASSPGQTDNYGYTF. CDR3 sequence (DNA): TGCGCCAGCAGCCCTGGACAGACTGACAACTATGGCTACACCTTC.

In the case of this clone: In the same sample, other DNA sequences code for this CDR3. The rearrangement links TRBV27 to TRBJ2-2; D remains ambiguous. Germline lookup yields CDR1 MNHEY and CDR2 SMNVEV (reference sequence). V shed 5 bases and J shed 3 bases, with 4 bases lying between them. The CDR3 is 12 residues long. CDR3 DNA sequence: TGTGCCAGCAGTCCCTACACCGGGGAGCTGTTTTTT. Its protein product is CASSPYTGELFF.

The chain carries TRBV5-1 and TRBJ2-5; D not certain. V lost 4 bases, J lost 1 base, and 5 bases lay in between. CDR3 length: 12 residues. The germline V gene encodes CDR1 SGHRS and CDR2 YFSETQ. The CDR3 loop is CASSPLQETQYF. In nucleotides, the CDR3 is TGCGCCAGCAGCCCCCTCCAAGAGACCCAGTACTTC.

The CDR3 region has the DNA TGTGCCAGCAGCTTAGGACAGCTCCATCAGCCCCAGCATTTT. This codes for CASSLGQLHQPQHF. The chain employs TRBV7-9 and TRBJ1-5; D possibly corresponds to TRBD1 (5 bases). The CDR3 consists of 14 residues. Germline assignment: CDR1 SEHNR and CDR2 FQNEAQ (reference sequence). Trimming removed 1 base at V and 5 bases at J, with 9 bases between. Complete variable domain (other parts from reference TRBV7-9 and TRBJ1-5): DTGVSQNPRHKITKRGQNVTFRCDPISEHNRLYWYRQTLGQGPEFLTYFQNEAQLEKSRLLSDRFSAERPKGSFSTLEIQRTEQGDSAMYLCASSLGQLHQPQHFGDGTRLSIL.

This clone was counted a few times. The rearrangement links TRBV5-1 to TRBJ1-1; D remains unclear. Trimming removed 0 bases at V and 3 bases at J, with 6 bases between. In germline, CDR1 is SGHRS, CDR2 YFSETQ. This CDR3 has 13 amino acids. In nucleotides, the CDR3 is TGCGCCAGCAGCTTGGCCTCGGACACTGAAGCTTTCTTT. Its protein is CASSLASDTEAFF.

Here the CDR3 reads CASGYRGDAGYTF. Here the CDR3 DNA reads TGTGCTAGTGGTTACAGGGGGGATGCGGGCTACACCTTC. The chain has TRBV12-5 and TRBJ1-2; TRBD1 matches 8 bases. V lost 4 bases, J lost 8 bases, and 6 bases stayed unmatched. Germline V gene data show CDR1 as LGHNT and CDR2 as FRNRAP. CDR3 size: 13 residues.

J is TRBJ2-7 and V is TRBV28; the D gene is possibly TRBD2 (6 bases). CDR1 and CDR2 (germline): MDHEN, SYDVKM. Trimming removed 8 bases at V and 3 bases at J, with 17 bases between. The CDR3 is made up of 14 amino acids. The CDR3 reads CASSAEGQFYEQYF. The CDR3 bases are TGTGCCAGCTCCGCGGAGGGTCAGTTCTACGAGCAGTACTTC.

The chain recombines TRBV24-1 with TRBJ2-7, with D possibly matching TRBD1 (6 bases). V dropped 4 bases and J dropped 5 bases, with 17 bases sitting between them. CDR3 length: 15 amino acids. Per the germline V gene, CDR1 is KGHDR and CDR2 is SFDVKD. CDR3 sequence reads: CATSEIQGQRNEQYF. In nucleotides, the CDR3 is TGTGCCACCAGTGAAATCCAGGGGCAGAGGAACGAGCAGTACTTC.

This clone was observed a few times. V is TRBV9 and J is TRBJ1-2; tentative D call: TRBD1 (6 bases). Germline V gene lookup returns CDR1 SGDLS and CDR2 YYNGEE. This CDR3 is built from 16 residues. Trimming removed 3 bases from V and 1 base from J, with 16 bases in between. CDR3 sequence: CASSGYRDTYNYGYTF. In nucleotides, the CDR3 is TGTGCCAGCAGCGGATACCGGGACACCTATAACTATGGCTACACCTTC.

This clone was counted between two and nine times. The V call is TRBV3-1 (or the pseudogene TRBV3-2), the J call TRBJ1-1; maybe TRBD1 (6 bases). V was pared by 4 bases and J by 1 base, with 13 bases between. CDR1 is LGHDT and CDR2 is YNNKEL in the germline V gene (reference sequence). CDR3 length equals 15 residues. CDR3 region: CASSPTRQANTEAFF. The CDR3 DNA sequence: TGTGCCAGCAGCCCTACTCGACAGGCGAACACTGAAGCTTTCTTT.